The entry below gives a single T cell receptor beta chain sequence along with its context. Its antigen is not known. The data were taken from a study of immune evolution from preneoplasia to lung adenocarcinoma. Germline V gene data show CDR1 as MGHRA and CDR2 as YSYEKL. The CDR3 contains 16 residues. The V end was cut by 1 base, the J end by 4 bases, with 14 bases between. Sequenced by immunoSEQ multiplex PCR; TCRdb stores in-frame clones only, minus some. The sample lists around 13,000 clones, approximately 80% seen once, with approximately 5% in the top ten. Study-wide points: KRAS-mutant nodules had the highest T cell clonality. Normal lung had the highest top T cell clone frequencies. Normal lung had highest clonality; later lesions appeared denser, more diverse.

The source is a person aged 70 to 79 with lung adenocarcinoma. Sample: FFPE minimally invasive lung adenocarcinoma tissue. The rearrangement joins TRBV4-1 to TRBJ2-1; tentative D call: TRBD2 (6 bases). The CDR3: CASSQVPGLGYNEQFF. The CDR3 nucleotides are TGCGCCAGCAGCCAAGTTCCGGGACTCGGATACAATGAGCAGTTCTTC.